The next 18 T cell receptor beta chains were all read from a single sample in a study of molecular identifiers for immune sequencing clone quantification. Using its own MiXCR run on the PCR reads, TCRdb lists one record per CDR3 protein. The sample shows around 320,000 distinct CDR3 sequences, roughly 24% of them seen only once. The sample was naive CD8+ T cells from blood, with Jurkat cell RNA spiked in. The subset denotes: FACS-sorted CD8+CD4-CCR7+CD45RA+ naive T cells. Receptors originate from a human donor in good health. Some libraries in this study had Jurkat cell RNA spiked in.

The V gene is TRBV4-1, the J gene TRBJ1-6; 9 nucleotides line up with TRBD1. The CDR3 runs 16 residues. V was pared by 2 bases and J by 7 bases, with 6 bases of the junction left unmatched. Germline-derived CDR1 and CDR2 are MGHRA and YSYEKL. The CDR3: CASSQNTGQGNSPLHF. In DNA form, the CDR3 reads TGCGCCAGCAGCCAAAATACGGGACAGGGAAATTCACCCCTCCACTTT.

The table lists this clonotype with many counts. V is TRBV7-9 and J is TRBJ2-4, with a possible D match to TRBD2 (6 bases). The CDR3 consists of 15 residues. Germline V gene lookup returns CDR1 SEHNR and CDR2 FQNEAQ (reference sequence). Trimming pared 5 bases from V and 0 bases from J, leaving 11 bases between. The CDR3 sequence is CASSPRDLAKNIQYF. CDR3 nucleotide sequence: TGTGCCAGCAGCCCGCGGGACCTAGCCAAAAACATTCAGTACTTC.

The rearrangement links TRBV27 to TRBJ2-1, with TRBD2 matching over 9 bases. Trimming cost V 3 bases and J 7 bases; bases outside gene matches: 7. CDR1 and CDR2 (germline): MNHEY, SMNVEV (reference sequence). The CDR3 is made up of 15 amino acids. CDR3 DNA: TGTGCCAGCAGTTTCGTAGCGGGAGTAGTGAATGAGCAGTTCTTC. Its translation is CASSFVAGVVNEQFF.

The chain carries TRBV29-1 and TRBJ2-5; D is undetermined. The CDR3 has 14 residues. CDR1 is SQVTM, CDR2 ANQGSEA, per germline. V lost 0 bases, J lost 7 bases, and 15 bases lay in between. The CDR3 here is CSVEDDPPRATQYF. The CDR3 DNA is TGCAGCGTTGAAGATGACCCCCCGCGAGCGACCCAGTACTTC. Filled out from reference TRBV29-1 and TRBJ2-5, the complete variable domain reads SAVISQKPSRDICQRGTSLTIQCQVDSQVTMMFWYRQQPGQSLTLIATANQGSEATYESGFVIDKFPISRPNLTFSTLTVSNMSPEDSSIYLCSVEDDPPRATQYFGPGTRLLVL.

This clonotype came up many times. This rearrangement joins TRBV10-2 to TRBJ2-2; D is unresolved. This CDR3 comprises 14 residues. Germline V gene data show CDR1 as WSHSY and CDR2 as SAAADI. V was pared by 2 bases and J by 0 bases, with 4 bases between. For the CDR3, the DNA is TGCGCCAGCAGTGAGAGTCCGAACACCGGGGAGCTGTTTTTT. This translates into CASSESPNTGELFF.

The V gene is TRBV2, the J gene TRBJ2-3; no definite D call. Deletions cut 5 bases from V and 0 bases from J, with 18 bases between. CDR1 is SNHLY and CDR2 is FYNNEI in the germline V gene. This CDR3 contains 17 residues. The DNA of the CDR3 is TGTGCCAGCAGTTTCACGACCCCGACGACAAGCACAGATACGCAGTATTTT. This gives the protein CASSFTTPTTSTDTQYF.

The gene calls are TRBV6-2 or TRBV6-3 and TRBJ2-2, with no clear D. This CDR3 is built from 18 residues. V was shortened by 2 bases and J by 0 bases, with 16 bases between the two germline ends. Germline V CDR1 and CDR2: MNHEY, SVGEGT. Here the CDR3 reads CASSYHFDSRSNTGELFF. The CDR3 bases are TGTGCCAGCAGTTACCATTTTGATTCGCGATCGAACACCGGGGAGCTGTTTTTT.

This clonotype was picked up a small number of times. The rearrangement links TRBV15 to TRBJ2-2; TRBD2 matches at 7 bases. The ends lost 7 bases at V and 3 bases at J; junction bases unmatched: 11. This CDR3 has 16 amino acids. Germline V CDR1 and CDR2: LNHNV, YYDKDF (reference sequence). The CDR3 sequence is CATNTRERGHTGELFF. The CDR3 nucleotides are TGTGCCACCAACACACGGGAGCGGGGTCACACCGGGGAGCTGTTTTTT.

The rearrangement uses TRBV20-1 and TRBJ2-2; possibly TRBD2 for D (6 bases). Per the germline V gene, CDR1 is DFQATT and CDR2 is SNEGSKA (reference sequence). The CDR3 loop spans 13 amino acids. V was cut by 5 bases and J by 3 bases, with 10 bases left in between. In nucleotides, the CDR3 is TGCAGTGCTCACCGGGACTACACCGGGGAGCTGTTTTTT. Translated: CSAHRDYTGELFF.

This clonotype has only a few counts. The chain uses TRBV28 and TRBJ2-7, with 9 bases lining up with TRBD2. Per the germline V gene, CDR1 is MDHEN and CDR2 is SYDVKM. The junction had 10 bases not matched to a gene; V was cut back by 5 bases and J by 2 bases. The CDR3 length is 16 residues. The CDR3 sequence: CASSPHSGRIAYEQYF. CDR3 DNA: TGTGCCAGCAGTCCCCATAGCGGGAGAATTGCCTACGAGCAGTACTTC.

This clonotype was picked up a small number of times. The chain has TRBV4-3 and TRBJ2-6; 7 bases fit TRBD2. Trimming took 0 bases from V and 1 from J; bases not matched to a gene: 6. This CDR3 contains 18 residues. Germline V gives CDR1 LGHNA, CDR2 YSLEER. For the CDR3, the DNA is TGCGCCAGCAGCCAAGAGGCCGCGGGAGTGTCTGGGGCCAACGTCCTGACTTTC. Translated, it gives CASSQEAAGVSGANVLTF.

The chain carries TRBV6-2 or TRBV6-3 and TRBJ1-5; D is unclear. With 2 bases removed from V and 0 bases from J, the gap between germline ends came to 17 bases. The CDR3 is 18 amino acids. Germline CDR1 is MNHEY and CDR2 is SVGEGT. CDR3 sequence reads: CASSYPEGAPNSNQPQHF. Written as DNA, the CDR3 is TGTGCCAGCAGTTACCCCGAGGGAGCACCCAATAGCAATCAGCCCCAGCATTTT.

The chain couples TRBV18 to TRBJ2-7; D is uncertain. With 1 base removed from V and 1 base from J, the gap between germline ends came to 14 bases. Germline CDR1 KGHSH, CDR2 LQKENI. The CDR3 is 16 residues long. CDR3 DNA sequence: TGTGCCAGCTCACCACGTGCAGGCGCCTCTTCCTACGAGCAGTACTTC. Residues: CASSPRAGASSYEQYF.

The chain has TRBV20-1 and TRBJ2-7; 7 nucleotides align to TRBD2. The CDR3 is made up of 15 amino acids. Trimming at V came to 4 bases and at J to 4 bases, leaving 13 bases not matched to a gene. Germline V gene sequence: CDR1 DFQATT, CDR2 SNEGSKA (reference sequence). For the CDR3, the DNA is TGCAGTGCTATCTTAAGCGGGGATCAACAGTACGAGCAGTACTTC. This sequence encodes CSAILSGDQQYEQYF.

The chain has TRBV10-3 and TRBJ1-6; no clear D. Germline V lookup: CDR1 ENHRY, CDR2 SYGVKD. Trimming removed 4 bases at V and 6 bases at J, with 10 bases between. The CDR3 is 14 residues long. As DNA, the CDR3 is TGTGCCATCAGTGGCGGGTCTACTAATTCACCCCTCCACTTT. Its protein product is CAISGGSTNSPLHF.

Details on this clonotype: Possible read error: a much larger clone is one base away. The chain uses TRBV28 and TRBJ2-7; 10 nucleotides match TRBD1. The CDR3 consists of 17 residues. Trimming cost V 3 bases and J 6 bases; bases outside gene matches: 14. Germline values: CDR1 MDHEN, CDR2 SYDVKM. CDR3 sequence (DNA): TGTGCCAGCAGTTTCTACCCCAGGACAGGGGGAAGCCTCGAGCAGTACTTC. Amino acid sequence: CASSFYPRTGGSLEQYF.

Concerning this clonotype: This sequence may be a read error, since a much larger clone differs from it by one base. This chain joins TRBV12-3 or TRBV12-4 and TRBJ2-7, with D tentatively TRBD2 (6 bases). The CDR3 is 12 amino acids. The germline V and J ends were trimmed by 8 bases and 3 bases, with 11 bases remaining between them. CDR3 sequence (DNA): TGTGCCAGCGGTCCGGGACTCTACGAGCAGTACTTC. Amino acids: CASGPGLYEQYF.

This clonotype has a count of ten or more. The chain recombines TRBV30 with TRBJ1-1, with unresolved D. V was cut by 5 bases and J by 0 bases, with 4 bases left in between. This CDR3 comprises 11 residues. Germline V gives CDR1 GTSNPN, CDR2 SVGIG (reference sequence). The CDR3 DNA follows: TGTGCCTGGGATTTGAACACTGAAGCTTTCTTT. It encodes CAWDLNTEAFF.